Following are 9 T cell receptor beta chains from one sample sequenced in a study of Ad26.COV2.S vaccination and SARS-CoV-2 variants. Sequenced by immunoSEQ multiplex PCR; TCRdb stores in-frame clones only, minus some. The sample has about 330,000 clones, around 90% seen once. Treatment denoted: roughly 19 received Ad26.COV2.S at low or high dose, single or two shots; about 5 received placebo; per-sample allocation not given. Sampling happened 63 days after the first vaccine or placebo injection. Source: peripheral blood, taken in a trial of Ad26.COV2.S vaccine versus placebo. The receptors originated from a person between 18 and 60 years old who received the Ad26.COV2.S COVID-19 vaccine or a placebo.

The chain combines TRBV12-3 or TRBV12-4 with TRBJ1-1; D gene ambiguous. V gave up 6 bases and J gave up 11 bases, with 10 bases separating them. The CDR3 loop spans 10 amino acids. Here the CDR3 DNA reads TGTGCCAGCAGAGGAGGGTCGGCTTTCTTT. This gives the protein CASRGGSAFF.

The table lists this clone with a few counts. This chain joins TRBV7-3 and TRBJ2-2; perhaps TRBD2 as D (5 bases). The CDR3 consists of 14 residues. V lost 4 bases to trimming and J lost 0 bases, with 6 bases between them. Germline V gene data show CDR1 as SGHTA and CDR2 as FQGTGA. The CDR3: CASSYGTNTGELFF. In nucleotides, the CDR3 is TGTGCCAGCAGCTACGGGACGAACACCGGGGAGCTGTTTTTT.

This clone was recorded once. V is TRBV9 and J is TRBJ1-1; the D is unclear. V lost 0 bases to trimming and J lost 5 bases, with 8 bases between them. The CDR3 runs to 13 residues. The V gene's germline CDR1 is SGDLS and CDR2 YYNGEE. The CDR3 sequence is CASSVGAYTEAFF. The CDR3 DNA sequence: TGTGCCAGCAGCGTAGGAGCTTATACTGAAGCTTTCTTT.

The V call is TRBV7-3, the J call TRBJ2-5, with D tentatively TRBD1 (6 bases). This CDR3 contains 15 residues. Germline V CDR1 and CDR2: SGHTA, FQGTGA. Trimming pared 0 bases from V and 2 bases from J, leaving 10 bases between. The CDR3 region is CASSLTPGVQETQYF. As DNA, the CDR3 is TGTGCCAGCAGCTTAACCCCAGGGGTGCAAGAGACCCAGTACTTC. The full variable domain, completed using reference TRBV7-3 and TRBJ2-5, is GAGVSQTPSNKVTEKGKYVELRCDPISGHTALYWYRQSLGQGPEFLIYFQGTGAADDSGLPNDRFFAVRPEGSVSTLKIQRTERGDSAVYLCASSLTPGVQETQYFGPGTRLLVL.

Concerning this clone itself: Other DNA sequences within the sample encode an identical CDR3. This rearrangement joins TRBV7-3 to TRBJ2-5; TRBD1 or TRBD2 may be the D gene (5 bases each). From germline, CDR1 is SGHTA and CDR2 FQGTGA. The CDR3 has 15 amino acids. The V end lost 5 bases, the J end lost 5 bases, and 18 bases lay between the germline ends. The CDR3 sequence: CASSLGTAGGETQYF. The CDR3 DNA reads as TGTGCCAGCAGCCTTGGGACCGCGGGTGGGGAGACCCAGTACTTC.

The chain has TRBV7-9 and TRBJ2-1; 12 bases match TRBD2. Germline values: CDR1 SEHNR, CDR2 FQNEAQ (reference sequence). The CDR3 is 19 amino acids. Trimming took 3 bases from V and 0 from J; bases not matched to a gene: 9. The CDR3 DNA is TGTGCCAGCAGCTTCTTCACTAGCGGGAGGACAAGCTCCTACAATGAGCAGTTCTTC. Protein: CASSFFTSGRTSSYNEQFF.

The chain's CDR3 is CAIYRPTNEKLFF. The CDR3 DNA sequence: TGTGCCATCTACAGGCCAACTAATGAAAAACTGTTTTTT. V and J are TRBV6-6 and TRBJ1-4; perhaps TRBD1 as D (5 bases). Germline CDR1 and CDR2: MNHNY and SVGAGI (reference sequence). The V end lost 10 bases, the J end lost 0 bases, and 9 bases lay between the germline ends. The CDR3 loop spans 13 amino acids.

This clone was picked up one time. The chain has TRBV7-8 and TRBJ2-5, with 10 bases fitting TRBD2. This CDR3 has 15 residues. Germline loops: CDR1 SGHVS, CDR2 FQNEAQ. V shed 5 bases and J 2 bases; nucleotides not matched to a gene: 5. CDR3 nucleotides: TGTGCCAGCAGCCAAAGCGGGGGGGTGCAAGAGACCCAGTACTTC. Translation: CASSQSGGVQETQYF.

J is TRBJ2-1 and V is TRBV5-1; D is unclear. This CDR3 comprises 13 residues. Trimming cost V 1 base and J 7 bases, with 9 bases left between them. Germline V lookup: CDR1 SGHRS, CDR2 YFSETQ. The CDR3 region is CASSLNVRNEQFF. DNA of the CDR3: TGCGCCAGCAGCTTGAACGTCCGAAATGAGCAGTTCTTC.